This TCR beta chain was obtained from a study of cytotoxic CD8 clonotypes in ibrutinib-treated CLL. This table comes from immunoSEQ multiplex PCR, and its TCRdb copy is limited to in-frame clones, with some not included. Of 110,000 to 150,000 clones listed, about 80% are singletons. Germline V gene sequence: CDR1 KGHSH, CDR2 LQKENI. V was cut by 3 bases and J by 6 bases, with 15 bases left in between. The CDR3 covers 15 residues. The source is a human donor with chronic lymphocytic leukemia. V usage is TRBV18 and J usage is TRBJ2-4; no reliable D call. The sample consisted of PBMCs, taken after 24 months of ibrutinib treatment. CDR3 sequence: CASSPTHDPGNIQYF. The CDR3 nucleotides read TGTGCCAGCTCACCGACCCACGACCCTGGAAACATTCAGTACTTC.